One and the same sample provided the 6 T cell receptor beta chains below, sequenced in a study of glioma-infiltrating T cells. TCR alpha and beta CDR3 regions were amplified from RNA using iRepertoire nested multiplex PCR. TCRdb ran MiXCR on the multiplex PCR reads and lists one entry per CDR3 protein. There are more than 300,000 distinct CDR3 sequences in the sample; about two fifths occur only once, and about 12% lies in the top ten. What was sequenced was glioma tissue, nonneoplastic brain tissue, or PBMCs (not recorded which). Receptors originate from a human donor with low-grade glioma or glioblastoma, undergoing nonglioma brain surgery, or in good health (not recorded which).

This clonotype is a singleton in its sample. With a much larger clone just one base away, this may be a read error. The chain uses TRBV7-2 and TRBJ1-4, with unresolved D. CDR3 length: 14 residues. Germline V lookup: CDR1 SGHTA, CDR2 FQGNSA. The CDR3 nucleotides read TGTGCCAGCAGCTTAGAGTCCAATAATGAAGAACTGTTTTTT. Translating gives CASSLESNNEELFF.

About this clonotype: A much larger clonotype is one base distant, so this may be a read error. The chain combines TRBV25-1 with TRBJ1-5; 7 bases are a match to TRBD1. The CDR3 spans 15 residues. Germline loops: CDR1 MGHDK, CDR2 SYGVNS. The DNA for the CDR3 is TGTGCCAGAAGTGAATTGGGGACAGAGAATCAGCCCCAGCATTTT. This encodes CARSELGTENQPQHF.

With respect to this clonotype: One end of the junction does not line up with germline, which may come from a read error. The J gene is TRBJ2-5, the V gene TRBV11-2; D is perhaps TRBD1 or TRBD2 (5 bases each). The CDR3 covers 13 residues. The V gene's germline CDR1 is SGHAT and CDR2 FQNNGV. The CDR3: CSSSHGTWETQYF. The CDR3 DNA follows: TGTTCCAGCAGTCACGGGACGTGGGAGACCCAGTACTTC.

This clonotype appeared many times. CDR3 loop: CASSEYEGTMSTQYF. CDR3 coding DNA: TGTGCCAGCAGTGAATATGAGGGGACGATGAGTACGCAGTATTTT. The V call is TRBV25-1, the J call TRBJ2-3, with D perhaps TRBD1 or TRBD2 (5 bases each). Trimming removed 0 bases from V and 8 bases from J, with 15 bases in between. CDR3 length: 15 residues. Germline-derived CDR1 and CDR2 are MGHDK and SYGVNS.

Comments on this clonotype: Sequence at one end of the junction differs from germline and may be a read error. The rearrangement links TRBV4-1 to TRBJ2-7, with 10 bases aligning to TRBD2. Germline V lookup: CDR1 MGHRA, CDR2 YSYEKL. This CDR3 is built from 15 residues. The CDR3 region has the DNA TGCGCCAGCAGCCGGGGGACTAGCGATACCTACGAGCAGTGCTTC. Translating it yields CASSRGTSDTYEQCF.

The chain recombines TRBV12-3 or TRBV12-4 with TRBJ2-3; D not certain. The CDR3 spans 13 residues. The V end was cut by 7 bases, the J end by 1 base, with 9 bases between. DNA of the CDR3: TGTGCCAGCACTTCTCATGGCACAGATACGCAGTATTTT. This codes for CASTSHGTDTQYF.